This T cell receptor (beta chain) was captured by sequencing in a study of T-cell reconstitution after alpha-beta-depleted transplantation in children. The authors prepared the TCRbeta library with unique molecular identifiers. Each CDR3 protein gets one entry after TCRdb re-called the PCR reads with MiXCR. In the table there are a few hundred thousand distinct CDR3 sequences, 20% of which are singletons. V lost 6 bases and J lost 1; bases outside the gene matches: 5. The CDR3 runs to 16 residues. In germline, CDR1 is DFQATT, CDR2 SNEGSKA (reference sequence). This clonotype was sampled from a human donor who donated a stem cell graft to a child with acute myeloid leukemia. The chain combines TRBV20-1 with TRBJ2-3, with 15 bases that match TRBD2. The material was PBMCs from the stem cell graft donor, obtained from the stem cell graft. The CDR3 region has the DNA TGCAGTGCCCGGACTAGCGGGAGGGTCGGCACAGATACGCAGTATTTT. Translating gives CSARTSGRVGTDTQYF.